The present TCR beta chain was sequenced within a study of memory CD4+ T cells and cytomegalovirus serostatus. Study-wide points: CD4+ memory repertoires contained about two fifths of the roughly 160 reported CMV TCRbeta sequences. The CMV-associated TCR signature appears largely within the CD4+ memory repertoire. Median bootstrapped AUC for CMV status was about 0.96 originally, about 0.9 US-trained.

CDR1 and CDR2 (germline): KGHSH, LQKENI. CDR3 size: 18 residues. The junction had 10 bases not matched to a gene; V was cut back by 0 bases and J by 3 bases. Sequencing used immunoSEQ multiplex PCR; TCRdb keeps in-frame clones, though not all of them. Here the sample spans 50,000 or so clones, roughly four fifths being singletons. On this clone: Its antigen is unidentified.

The sort gate was single viable CD3+CD4+CD8-CD45RO+ cells for memory CD4+ T cells. Donors' CMV status reflects serum IgG against pp150, pp28, p38, p52. Sequencing was performed on memory CD4+ T cells from blood. This chain uses TRBV18 with TRBJ1-1, with 10 bases identical to TRBD1. The sequence was collected from an adult in good health and CMV-seronegative. The CDR3 here is CASSPPGQGGTADTEAFF. DNA for the CDR3: TGTGCCAGCTCACCACCCGGACAGGGGGGAACAGCTGACACTGAAGCTTTCTTT.